These T cell receptor beta chains were read from a single sample in a study of T-cell memory formation after mild COVID-19. TCRdb re-called the 5' RACE reads with MiXCR, one entry per CDR3 protein. The sample yields roughly 300,000 distinct CDR3 sequences, roughly 8.2% seen once. The source material was PBMCs or a T cell subset sorted from them (not recorded which). These receptors all come from a young man who had mild COVID-19 (a few samples of this study predate the infection). Cell type and time point are not known. CDR3s include the opening cysteine and the closing phenylalanine or tryptophan. Fields, in order: J gene, V gene, CDR3 protein.

j_gene: TRBJ2-1
v_gene: TRBV2
CDR3aa: CASSGRGHNEQFF

j_gene: TRBJ2-2
v_gene: TRBV7-2
CDR3aa: CASSPSWGAGELFF

j_gene: TRBJ2-5
v_gene: TRBV6-2/TRBV6-3
CDR3aa: CASTQGWRDKETQYF

j_gene: TRBJ2-1
v_gene: TRBV5-5
CDR3aa: CASSKGQGAGGYNEQFF

j_gene: TRBJ2-1
v_gene: TRBV24-1
CDR3aa: CATSDLGTSNEQFF

j_gene: TRBJ2-2
v_gene: TRBV11-2
CDR3aa: CASSITDSTGELFF

j_gene: TRBJ2-5
v_gene: TRBV7-8
CDR3aa: CASSPGGSETQYF

j_gene: TRBJ2-2
v_gene: TRBV27
CDR3aa: CASSSISLAGFSELFF

j_gene: TRBJ1-1
v_gene: TRBV5-1
CDR3aa: CASSPRIQGTAFF

j_gene: TRBJ2-4
v_gene: TRBV10-1
CDR3aa: CASSRDRGRGGNIQYF

j_gene: TRBJ1-3
v_gene: TRBV7-2
CDR3aa: CASSLERGLGNTIYF

j_gene: TRBJ1-6
v_gene: TRBV5-1
CDR3aa: CASSLAGNSPLHF

j_gene: TRBJ1-2
v_gene: TRBV5-4
CDR3aa: CASSFSGNGYTF

j_gene: TRBJ1-6
v_gene: TRBV7-9
CDR3aa: CASSVGVDNSPLHF

j_gene: TRBJ1-2
v_gene: TRBV15
CDR3aa: CATSRDEGTRTF

j_gene: TRBJ1-5
v_gene: TRBV18
CDR3aa: CASSPVGRSNQPQHF

j_gene: TRBJ1-1
v_gene: TRBV27
CDR3aa: CASSAGTQNTEAFF

j_gene: TRBJ2-3
v_gene: TRBV7-9
CDR3aa: CASSSTITDTQYF

j_gene: TRBJ2-1
v_gene: TRBV24-1
CDR3aa: CATSDGTSGGSSYNEQFF

j_gene: TRBJ2-2
v_gene: TRBV7-9
CDR3aa: CASSLDGPGELFF

j_gene: TRBJ2-1
v_gene: TRBV25-1
CDR3aa: CASSGGAGDYNEQFF

j_gene: TRBJ2-3
v_gene: TRBV4-1
CDR3aa: CASSQVDYRRRTHGGTQYF

j_gene: TRBJ2-7
v_gene: TRBV10-2
CDR3aa: CASGGVRQGQYEQYF

j_gene: TRBJ2-2
v_gene: TRBV20-1
CDR3aa: CSALKAGLAPNGELFF

j_gene: TRBJ1-5
v_gene: TRBV12-3/TRBV12-4
CDR3aa: CASSSGLEDQPQHF

j_gene: TRBJ2-2
v_gene: TRBV5-6
CDR3aa: CASSLVSLWQGGIGVTGELFF

j_gene: TRBJ1-2
v_gene: TRBV6-5
CDR3aa: CASSYKGQGVYGYTF

j_gene: TRBJ1-1
v_gene: TRBV6-2/TRBV6-3
CDR3aa: CASSLQGGAEAFF

j_gene: TRBJ2-5
v_gene: TRBV6-1
CDR3aa: CASSEAATRETQYF

j_gene: TRBJ1-1
v_gene: TRBV18
CDR3aa: CASSPQEGMDTEAFF

j_gene: TRBJ1-1
v_gene: TRBV5-1
CDR3aa: CASSLSVGINTEAFF